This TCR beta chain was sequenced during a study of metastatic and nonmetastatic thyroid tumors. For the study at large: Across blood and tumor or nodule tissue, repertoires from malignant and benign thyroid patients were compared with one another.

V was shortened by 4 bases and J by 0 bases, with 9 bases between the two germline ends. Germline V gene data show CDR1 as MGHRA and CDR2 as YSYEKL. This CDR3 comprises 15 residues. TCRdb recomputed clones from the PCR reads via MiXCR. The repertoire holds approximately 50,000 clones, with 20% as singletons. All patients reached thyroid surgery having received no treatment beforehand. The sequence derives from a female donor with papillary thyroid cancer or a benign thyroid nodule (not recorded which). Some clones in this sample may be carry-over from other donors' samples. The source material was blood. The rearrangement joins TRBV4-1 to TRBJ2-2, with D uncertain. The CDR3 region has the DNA TGCGCCAGCAGCCGTGCGGATTCGAACACCGGGGAGCTGTTTTTT. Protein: CASSRADSNTGELFF.